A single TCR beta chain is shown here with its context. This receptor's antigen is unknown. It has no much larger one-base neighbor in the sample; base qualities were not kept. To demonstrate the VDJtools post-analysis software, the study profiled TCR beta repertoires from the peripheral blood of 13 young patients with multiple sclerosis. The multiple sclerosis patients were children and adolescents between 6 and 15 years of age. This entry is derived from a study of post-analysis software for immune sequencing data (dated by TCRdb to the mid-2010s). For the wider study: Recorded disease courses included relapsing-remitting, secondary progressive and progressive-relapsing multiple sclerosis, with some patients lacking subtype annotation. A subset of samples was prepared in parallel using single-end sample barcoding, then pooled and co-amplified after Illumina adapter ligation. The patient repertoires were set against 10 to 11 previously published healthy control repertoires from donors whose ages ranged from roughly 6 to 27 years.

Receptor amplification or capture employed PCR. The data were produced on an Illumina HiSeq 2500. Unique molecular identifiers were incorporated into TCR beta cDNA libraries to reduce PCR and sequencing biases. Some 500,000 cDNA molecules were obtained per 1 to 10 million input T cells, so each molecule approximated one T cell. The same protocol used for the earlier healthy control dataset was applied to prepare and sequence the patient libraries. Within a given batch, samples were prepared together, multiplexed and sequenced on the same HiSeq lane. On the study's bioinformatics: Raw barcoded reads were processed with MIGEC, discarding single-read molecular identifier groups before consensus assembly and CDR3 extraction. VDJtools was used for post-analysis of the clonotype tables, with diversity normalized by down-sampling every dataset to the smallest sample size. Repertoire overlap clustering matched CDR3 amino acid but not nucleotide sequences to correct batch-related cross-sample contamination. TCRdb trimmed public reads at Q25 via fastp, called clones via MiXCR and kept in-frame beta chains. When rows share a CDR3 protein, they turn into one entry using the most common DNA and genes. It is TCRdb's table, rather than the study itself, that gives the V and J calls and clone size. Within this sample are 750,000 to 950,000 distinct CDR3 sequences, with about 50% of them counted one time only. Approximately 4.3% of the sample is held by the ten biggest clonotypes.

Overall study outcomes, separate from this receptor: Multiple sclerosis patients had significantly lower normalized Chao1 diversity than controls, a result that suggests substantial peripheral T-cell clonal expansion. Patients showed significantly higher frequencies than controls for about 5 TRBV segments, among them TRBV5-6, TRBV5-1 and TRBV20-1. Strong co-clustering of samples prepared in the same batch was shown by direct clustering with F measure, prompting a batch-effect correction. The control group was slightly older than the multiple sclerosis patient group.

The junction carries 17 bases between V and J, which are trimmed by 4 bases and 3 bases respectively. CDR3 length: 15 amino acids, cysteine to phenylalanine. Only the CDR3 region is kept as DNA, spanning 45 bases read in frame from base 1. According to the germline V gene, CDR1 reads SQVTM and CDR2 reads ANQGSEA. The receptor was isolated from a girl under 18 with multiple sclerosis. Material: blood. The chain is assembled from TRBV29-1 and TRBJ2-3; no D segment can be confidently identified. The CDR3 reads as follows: CSVVSFRAETDTQYF. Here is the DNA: TGCAGCGTTGTCTCCTTTAGGGCGGAGACAGATACGCAGTATTTT.